A single sample is the source of the 32 T cell receptor beta chains below, sequenced in a study of blood T cell repertoires in COVID-19. Profiling relied on immunoSEQ multiplex PCR, and the TCRdb table lists in-frame clones only, not all of them. This sample yields tens of thousands of clones, of which roughly 88% are seen a single time; 12% belongs to the top ten. Material for sequencing was peripheral blood. These receptors originate from a woman of 80 years or more with active or convalescent COVID-19.

The chain combines TRBV9 with TRBJ2-6; no definite D call. Trimming removed 2 bases from V and 1 base from J, with 7 bases in between. The CDR3 extends over 15 amino acids. Germline V gene sequence: CDR1 SGDLS, CDR2 YYNGEE. The CDR3 DNA is TGTGCCAGCAGCGTCGGTCCGTCTGGGGCCAACGTCCTGACTTTC. This encodes CASSVGPSGANVLTF.

The chain has TRBV5-1 and TRBJ2-3; 9 positions agree with TRBD2. V lost 4 bases, J lost 6 bases, and 12 bases stayed unmatched. The CDR3 is 16 amino acids. Germline lookup yields CDR1 SGHRS and CDR2 YFSETQ. CDR3 protein: CASSLPLAGGLDTQYF. Written as DNA, the CDR3 is TGCGCCAGCAGCCTACCCTTGGCGGGGGGGTTGGATACGCAGTATTTT.

This chain links TRBV11-3 with TRBJ2-3, with 11 bases that match TRBD2. With 5 bases clipped from V and 0 bases from J, the junction kept 1 base outside the gene matches. Germline V lookup: CDR1 SGHNT, CDR2 YENEEA. There are 15 residues in the CDR3. The CDR3 is CASSRTSGSTDTQYF. The DNA for the CDR3 is TGTGCCAGCAGCAGGACTAGCGGGAGCACAGATACGCAGTATTTT.

The rearrangement uses TRBV10-3 and TRBJ2-3, with 10 nucleotides matching TRBD1. The germline V gene has CDR1 ENHRY and CDR2 SYGVKD. This CDR3 region has 19 residues. V was clipped by 7 bases and J by 1 base; unmatched bases: 17. Here the CDR3 reads CAITRGFGTGEEGTDTQYF. In nucleotides, the CDR3 is TGTGCCATCACTAGAGGGTTTGGGACAGGGGAGGAGGGCACAGATACGCAGTATTTT.

The rearrangement uses TRBV7-9 and TRBJ2-1, with TRBD1 matching 9 bases. V was clipped by 5 bases and J by 8 bases; unmatched bases: 13. The CDR3 length is 16 residues. Germline CDR1 SEHNR, CDR2 FQNEAQ (reference sequence). CDR3 region: CASSAGGQGYWDEQFF. CDR3 DNA sequence: TGTGCCAGCAGCGCCGGAGGACAGGGGTATTGGGATGAGCAGTTCTTC.

The chain couples TRBV6-5 to TRBJ2-7; D uncertain. This CDR3 spans 14 amino acids. Trimming took 3 bases from V and 7 from J, leaving 16 bases between them. Germline V gene sequence: CDR1 MNHEY, CDR2 SVGAGI. In DNA form, the CDR3 reads TGTGCCAGCAGTTATGACACCCTGGCTTTGGAGCAGTACTTC. This translates into CASSYDTLALEQYF.

The chain joins TRBV27 to TRBJ1-1; possible D gene TRBD1, 5 bases. CDR1 MNHEY and CDR2 SMNVEV come from the germline V gene (reference sequence). The CDR3 runs 14 residues. V dropped 2 bases and J dropped 0 bases, with 7 bases sitting between them. In DNA form, the CDR3 reads TGTGCCAGCAGTTTAGGGGGGATGAACACTGAAGCTTTCTTT. It translates to CASSLGGMNTEAFF.

The chain is built from TRBV11-2 and TRBJ2-3; no firm D call. The CDR3 totals 12 residues. V dropped 1 base and J dropped 6 bases, with 5 bases sitting between them. Germline V gene lookup returns CDR1 SGHAT and CDR2 FQNNGV. In DNA form, the CDR3 reads TGTGCCAGCAGCTTAGGTCGGGATACGCAGTATTTT. This codes for CASSLGRDTQYF.

This clone was counted only a few times. DNA for the CDR3: TGTGCCAGCAGACCTCTAGCGGGAGGTCTCTTCGGGGAGCTGTTTTTT. This sequence encodes CASRPLAGGLFGELFF. The rearrangement joins TRBV11-2 to TRBJ2-2, with 11 bases that match TRBD2. There are 16 residues in the CDR3. V lost 6 bases and J lost 7; bases outside the gene matches: 10. CDR1 SGHAT and CDR2 FQNNGV come from the germline V gene. Variable domain in full (rest from reference TRBV11-2 and TRBJ2-2): EAGVAQSPRYKIIEKRQSVAFWCNPISGHATLYWYQQILGQGPKLLIQFQNNGVVDDSQLPKDRFSAERLKGVDSTLKIQPAKLEDSAVYLCASRPLAGGLFGELFFGEGSRLTVL.

This clone showed up just a few times. The DNA for the CDR3 is TGTGCCACTAAACAGGGGGCTCAGCCCCAGCATTTT. Translating gives CATKQGAQPQHF. The chain is built from TRBV19 and TRBJ1-5; the match to TRBD1 covers 9 bases. CDR3 length: 12 amino acids. Germline CDR1 is LNHDA and CDR2 is SQIVND (reference sequence). The ends lost 10 bases at V and 6 bases at J; junction bases unmatched: 4.

This chain uses TRBV19 with TRBJ2-2; 7 nucleotides align to TRBD2. J gave up 6 bases and V 7 bases, and 8 bases lay outside the gene matches. The CDR3 has 14 amino acids. CDR1 is LNHDA and CDR2 is SQIVND in the germline V gene (reference sequence). The CDR3: CASTRLAVPGELFF. In DNA form, the CDR3 reads TGTGCCAGTACCCGGCTAGCGGTCCCCGGGGAGCTGTTTTTT. The whole variable domain, remainder taken from reference TRBV19 and TRBJ2-2, is DGGITQSPKYLFRKEGQNVTLSCEQNLNHDAMYWYRQDPGQGLRLIYYSQIVNDFQKGDIAEGYSVSREKKESFPLTVTSAQKNPTAFYLCASTRLAVPGELFFGEGSRLTVL.

This chain connects TRBV4-1 to TRBJ1-2; D call uncertain. Germline V lookup: CDR1 MGHRA, CDR2 YSYEKL. The length of the CDR3 is 14 residues. Trimming took 1 base from V and 8 from J, leaving 14 bases between them. The CDR3 loop is CASSQAGEIYGYTF. Here the CDR3 DNA reads TGCGCCAGCAGCCAAGCTGGAGAGATATACGGCTACACCTTC.

The chain combines TRBV27 with TRBJ1-3; 9 bases line up with TRBD1. In germline, CDR1 is MNHEY, CDR2 SMNVEV (reference sequence). CDR3 size: 13 residues. After removal of 6 bases from V and 4 bases from J, the junction contained 1 base not matched to a gene. CDR3 residues: CASRGTGGNTIYF. CDR3 in DNA: TGTGCCAGCAGGGGGACAGGGGGAAACACCATATATTTT.

The chain has TRBV18 and TRBJ2-7; 8 positions match TRBD1. CDR1 is KGHSH and CDR2 is LQKENI in the germline V gene. The CDR3 sequence is 16 residues long. J gave up 3 bases and V 2 bases, and 9 bases lay outside the gene matches. The CDR3 loop is CASSPGSGGGGYEQYF. Written as DNA, the CDR3 is TGTGCCAGCTCACCAGGCTCAGGGGGCGGCGGCTACGAGCAGTACTTC.

This sequence joins TRBV27 and TRBJ2-7; 10 positions agree with TRBD1. The V gene's germline CDR1 is MNHEY and CDR2 SMNVEV (reference sequence). Germline trimming cut 4 bases from V and 3 bases from J; bases unmatched to any gene: 3. CDR3 length equals 14 residues. The CDR3 is CASSWGQGFYEQYF. CDR3 nucleotides: TGTGCCAGCAGTTGGGGACAGGGGTTCTACGAGCAGTACTTC.

V and J are TRBV5-1 and TRBJ1-1; the D is unclear. Germline-derived CDR1 and CDR2 are SGHRS and YFSETQ. The CDR3 has 15 residues. Trimming removed 4 bases from V and 1 base from J, with 14 bases in between. The CDR3 reads CASSPDAERNTEAFF. CDR3 DNA: TGCGCCAGCAGCCCCGACGCGGAGAGGAACACTGAAGCTTTCTTT.

This clone was seen only once. The chain combines TRBV20-1 with TRBJ2-1, with D perhaps matching TRBD1 (5 bases). The CDR3 covers 15 residues. The V and J ends lost 3 bases and 5 bases respectively, with 17 bases between them. Per germline, CDR1 DFQATT and CDR2 SNEGSKA (reference sequence). The CDR3 DNA reads TGCAGTGCTAGTGATGGCGGCAGGGCGGACAATGAGCAGTTCTTC. This sequence encodes CSASDGGRADNEQFF.

This clone showed up just a few times. V and J are TRBV15 and TRBJ1-5, with 10 bases lining up with TRBD1. There are 19 residues in the CDR3. The V gene end was trimmed by 0 bases and the J gene end by 1 base; junction bases not matched to a gene: 9. The V gene's germline CDR1 is LNHNV and CDR2 YYDKDF (reference sequence). CDR3 DNA: TGTGCCACCAGCAGAGATTGGACAGGGGGGATAATCAGCAATCAGCCCCAGCATTTT. Translating it yields CATSRDWTGGIISNQPQHF.

The V call is TRBV19, the J call TRBJ2-3; 7 nucleotides match TRBD2. Trimming at V came to 5 bases and at J to 2 bases, leaving 10 bases not matched to a gene. The CDR3 covers 16 residues. Germline lookup yields CDR1 LNHDA and CDR2 SQIVND (reference sequence). This CDR3 is CASSESLARFTDTQYF. CDR3 bases: TGTGCCAGTAGTGAGTCACTAGCGCGATTCACAGATACGCAGTATTTT.

The genes are TRBV24-1 and TRBJ2-5; 10 bases align to TRBD1. Germline lookup yields CDR1 KGHDR and CDR2 SFDVKD. The CDR3 extends over 15 amino acids. V dropped 2 bases and J dropped 5; count of bases not matched to a gene: 4. The CDR3 loop is CATSDSGTGDETQYF. In DNA form, the CDR3 reads TGTGCCACCAGTGATTCCGGGACAGGGGATGAGACCCAGTACTTC.

The V gene is TRBV4-1, the J gene TRBJ2-3, with a possible D match to TRBD2 (5 bases). Germline CDR1 reads MGHRA; CDR2 reads YSYEKL. The CDR3 is made up of 15 amino acids. V gave up 3 bases and J gave up 2 bases, with 12 bases separating them. The CDR3 reads CASSQSAGATDTQYF. CDR3 bases: TGCGCCAGCAGCCAGTCGGCGGGTGCCACAGATACGCAGTATTTT.

The gene calls are TRBV29-1 and TRBJ2-3; 14 nucleotides align to TRBD2. Per germline, CDR1 SQVTM and CDR2 ANQGSEA. The CDR3 covers 16 residues. Losses at the gene ends were 1 base for V and 5 bases for J; bases not matched to a gene: 5. The CDR3: CSVEGRLAGGRDTQYF. CDR3 sequence (DNA): TGCAGCGTTGAAGGACGACTAGCGGGGGGGAGAGATACGCAGTATTTT.

The chain employs TRBV10-3 and TRBJ2-7; 12 bases are shared with TRBD2. Per the germline V gene, CDR1 is ENHRY and CDR2 is SYGVKD. The V and J ends lost 10 bases and 5 bases, in that order; junction bases with no gene match: 9. The CDR3 runs to 14 residues. The DNA for the CDR3 is TGTGCCACCAAAGGGGGACTAGCGGGCGACGAGCAGTACTTC. Translated, it gives CATKGGLAGDEQYF.

CDR3 protein: CASSLVGRGEGYTF. The CDR3, as DNA: TGCGCCAGCAGCTTGGTAGGTCGCGGGGAAGGCTACACCTTC. The chain is built from TRBV5-1 and TRBJ1-2; D not resolved. Trimming left V 0 bases short and J 8 bases short, with 14 bases between. CDR1 SGHRS and CDR2 YFSETQ come from the germline V gene. The CDR3 covers 14 residues.

This chain links TRBV28 with TRBJ2-1; the D gene is possibly TRBD2 (6 bases). The CDR3 runs 13 residues. CDR1 and CDR2 (germline): MDHEN, SYDVKM. Trimming stripped 8 bases from V and 8 bases from J, with 16 bases between. CDR3 protein: CASPGVGQDEQFF. The CDR3 nucleotides read TGTGCCAGCCCGGGGGTCGGGCAGGATGAGCAGTTCTTC.

The CDR3 DNA is TGTGCCAGCAGTGGACAGACTAGCGGGGGCACCGGGGAGCTGTTTTTT. It specifies CASSGQTSGGTGELFF. This rearrangement joins TRBV25-1 to TRBJ2-2; the match to TRBD2 covers 12 bases. Germline trimming cut 4 bases from V and 4 bases from J; bases unmatched to any gene: 4. Per germline, CDR1 MGHDK and CDR2 SYGVNS. This CDR3 spans 16 amino acids.

This rearrangement joins TRBV9 to TRBJ2-3; 10 bases fit TRBD2. The trim removed 4 bases at V and 5 bases at J, leaving 10 bases unmatched. Germline-derived CDR1 and CDR2 are SGDLS and YYNGEE. The CDR3 consists of 16 residues. CDR3 region: CASSLGAAGGRDTQYF. CDR3 coding DNA: TGTGCCAGCAGCCTTGGTGCAGCGGGAGGGCGAGATACGCAGTATTTT.

The chain links TRBV11-3 to TRBJ2-3; 7 bases agree with TRBD2. With 1 base clipped from V and 1 base from J, the junction kept 5 bases outside the gene matches. Germline V CDR1 and CDR2: SGHNT, YENEEA. The CDR3 sequence is 16 residues long. CDR3 loop: CASSLAGAGGTDTQYF. The CDR3 DNA reads TGTGCCAGCAGCTTAGCGGGCGCGGGGGGCACAGATACGCAGTATTTT.

The genes are TRBV24-1 and TRBJ2-3, with 9 positions matching TRBD2. This CDR3 is 15 amino acids long. After removal of 6 bases from V and 6 bases from J, the junction contained 9 bases not matched to a gene. The germline V gene encodes CDR1 KGHDR and CDR2 SFDVKD. The CDR3 here is CATSLGGRGLDTQYF. CDR3 DNA: TGTGCCACCAGTCTTGGCGGGAGGGGGCTGGATACGCAGTATTTT.

J is TRBJ2-1 and V is TRBV19; TRBD2 agrees at 8 bases. CDR1 and CDR2 from the germline V gene are LNHDA and SQIVND (reference sequence). After removal of 2 bases from V and 6 bases from J, the junction contained 9 bases not matched to a gene. This CDR3 spans 16 amino acids. CDR3 nucleotides: TGTGCCAGTAGTATACCTGGGACTAGTCCCTTCAATGAGCAGTTCTTC. Residues: CASSIPGTSPFNEQFF.

The chain joins TRBV3-1 (or the pseudogene TRBV3-2) to TRBJ2-7; a possible D gene is TRBD2 (6 bases). The CDR3 consists of 13 residues. The V and J ends lost 4 bases and 3 bases respectively, with 10 bases between them. Per the germline V gene, CDR1 is LGHDT and CDR2 is YNNKEL (reference sequence). The CDR3 spells CASSRRTNYEQYF. The DNA for the CDR3 is TGTGCCAGCAGCCGTCGGACTAACTACGAGCAGTACTTC.

The genes are TRBV7-9 and TRBJ2-7; no clear D. Per germline, CDR1 SEHNR and CDR2 FQNEAQ (reference sequence). V lost 5 bases, J lost 0 bases, and 2 bases lay in between. The CDR3 is 11 amino acids. This chain's CDR3 is CASSLSYEQYF. The CDR3 DNA is TGTGCCAGCAGCCTCTCCTACGAGCAGTACTTC.